The T cell receptor (beta chain) under discussion was sequenced for a study of blood T cell repertoires in COVID-19. Looking at the study overall: Material from acute and convalescent COVID-19 was sourced from the United States, Italy and Spain. The cDNA or gDNA used as material had been derived from T cells, B-cell-depleted T cells, or PBMCs.

Original processing methods: Amplification of reference gene primers was used by the study to estimate nucleated cell counts. Here immunoSEQ multiplex PCR was the method, and the copy in TCRdb shows in-frame clones only, minus some. From that table come the V and J calls and clone size; the DNA was used to work out D and trimming. The table lists 350,000 to 550,000 clones, around nine tenths of them singletons. This study enrolled people aged about 18 to 100 from about 26 US geographic areas. The receptor was derived from a woman aged 18-29 years with acute COVID-19. The sample was PBMCs or T cells enriched from blood (not recorded which).

CDR3 amino acids: CASSHGATGETQYF. The CDR3 DNA is TGTGCCAGCAGCCATGGTGCTACCGGAGAGACCCAGTACTTC. This sequence joins TRBV3-1 (or the pseudogene TRBV3-2) and TRBJ2-5, with unresolved D. The germline gives CDR1 LGHDT, CDR2 YNNKEL (reference sequence). Trimming left V 3 bases short and J 4 bases short, with 12 bases between. This CDR3 contains 14 residues.